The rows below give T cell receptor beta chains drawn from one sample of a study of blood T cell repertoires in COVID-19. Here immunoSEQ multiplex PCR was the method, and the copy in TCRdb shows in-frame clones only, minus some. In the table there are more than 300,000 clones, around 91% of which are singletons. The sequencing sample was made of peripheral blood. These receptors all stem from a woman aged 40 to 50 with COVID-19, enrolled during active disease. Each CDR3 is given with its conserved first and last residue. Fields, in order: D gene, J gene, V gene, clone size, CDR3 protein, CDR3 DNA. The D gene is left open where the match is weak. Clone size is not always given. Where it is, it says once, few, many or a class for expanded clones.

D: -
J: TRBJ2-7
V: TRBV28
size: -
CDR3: CASSSDSTYEQYF
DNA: TGTGCCAGCAGTTCGGACAGTACCTACGAGCAGTACTTC

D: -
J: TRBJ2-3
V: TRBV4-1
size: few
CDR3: CASSQEPPTGTDTQYF
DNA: TGCGCCAGCAGCCAGGAGCCCCCGACAGGCACAGATACGCAGTATTTT

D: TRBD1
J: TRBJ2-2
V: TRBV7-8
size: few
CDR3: CASSPDRVANTGELFF
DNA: TGTGCCAGCAGCCCCGACAGGGTCGCGAACACCGGGGAGCTGTTTTTT

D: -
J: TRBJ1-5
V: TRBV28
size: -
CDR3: CASSPIGRTVDQPQHF
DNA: TGTGCCAGCAGTCCCATAGGGAGGACGGTTGATCAGCCCCAGCATTTT

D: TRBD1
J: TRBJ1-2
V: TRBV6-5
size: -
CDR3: CASSYLFTGTEYGYTF
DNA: TGTGCCAGCAGTTACCTTTTCACCGGGACAGAGTATGGCTACACCTTC

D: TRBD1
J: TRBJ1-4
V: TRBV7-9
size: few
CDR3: CASSASQGAANEKLFF
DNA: TGTGCCAGCAGCGCATCACAGGGGGCAGCTAATGAAAAACTGTTTTTT

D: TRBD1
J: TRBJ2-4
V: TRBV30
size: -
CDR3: CAWATRGAKNIQYF
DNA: TGTGCCTGGGCTACCAGGGGGGCCAAAAACATTCAGTACTTC

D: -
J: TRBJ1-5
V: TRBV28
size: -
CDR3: CASSLGAQPQHF
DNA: TGTGCCAGCAGTTTAGGAGCTCAGCCCCAGCATTTT

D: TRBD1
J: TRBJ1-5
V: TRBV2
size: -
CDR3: CATRDRGLSNQPQHF
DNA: TGTGCCACGCGAGACAGGGGGCTTTCCAATCAGCCCCAGCATTTT

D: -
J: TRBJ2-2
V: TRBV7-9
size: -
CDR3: CASSSDRHTGELFF
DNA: TGTGCCAGCAGCTCGGACAGACACACCGGGGAGCTGTTTTTT

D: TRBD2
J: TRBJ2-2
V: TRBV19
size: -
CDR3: CASSSRAGRTGELFF
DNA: TGTGCCAGCTCCTCCCGAGCGGGGCGGACCGGGGAGCTGTTTTTT

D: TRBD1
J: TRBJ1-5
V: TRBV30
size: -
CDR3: CAWNEGARSNQPQHF
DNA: TGTGCCTGGAACGAGGGGGCAAGAAGCAATCAGCCCCAGCATTTT

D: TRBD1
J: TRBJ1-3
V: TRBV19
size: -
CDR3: CASSTNRGYTIYF
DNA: TGTGCCAGTAGTACCAACAGGGGGTACACCATATATTTT

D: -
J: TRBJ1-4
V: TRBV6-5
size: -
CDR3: CASGRVATNEKLFF
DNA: TGTGCCAGCGGCCGGGTTGCAACTAATGAAAAACTGTTTTTT

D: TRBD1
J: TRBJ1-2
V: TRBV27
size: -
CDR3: CASSLRFTGGGYTF
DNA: TGTGCCAGCAGTTTAAGGTTTACAGGGGGCGGCTACACCTTC

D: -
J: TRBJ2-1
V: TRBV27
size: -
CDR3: CASRNPGLYNEQFF
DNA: TGTGCCAGCAGAAACCCGGGACTCTACAATGAGCAGTTCTTC

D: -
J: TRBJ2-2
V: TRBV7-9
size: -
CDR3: CASSSTRVNTGELFF
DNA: TGTGCCAGCAGCTCGACCAGGGTGAACACCGGGGAGCTGTTTTTT

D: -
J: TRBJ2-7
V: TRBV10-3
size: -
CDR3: CAISEPSASYEQYF
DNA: TGTGCCATCAGTGAGCCTAGCGCGTCCTACGAGCAGTACTTC

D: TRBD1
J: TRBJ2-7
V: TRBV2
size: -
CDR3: CASSGATGRSYEQYF
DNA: TGTGCCAGCAGTGGAGCGACAGGGCGCTCCTACGAGCAGTACTTC

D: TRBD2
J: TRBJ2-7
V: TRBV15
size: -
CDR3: CATSRDGLAGREQYF
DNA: TGTGCCACCAGCAGAGATGGACTAGCGGGGCGCGAGCAGTACTTC

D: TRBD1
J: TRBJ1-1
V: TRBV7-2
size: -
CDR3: CASSTLGGRGITEAFF
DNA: TGTGCCAGCAGCACACTCGGGGGCAGGGGGATCACTGAAGCTTTCTTT

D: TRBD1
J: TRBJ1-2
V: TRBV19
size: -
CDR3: CASSIAGQGNYGYTF
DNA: TGTGCCAGTAGTATAGCCGGACAGGGTAACTATGGCTACACCTTC

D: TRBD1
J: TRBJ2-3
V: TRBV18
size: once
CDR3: CASSPKTGGSDTQYF
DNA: TGTGCCAGCTCACCAAAGACAGGGGGCTCAGATACGCAGTATTTT

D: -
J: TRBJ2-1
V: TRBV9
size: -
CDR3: CASSPQGAGVANEQFF
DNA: TGTGCCAGCAGCCCCCAGGGGGCGGGAGTAGCAAATGAGCAGTTCTTC

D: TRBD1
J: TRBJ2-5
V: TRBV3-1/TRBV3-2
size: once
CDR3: CASSQWGSGQGARETQYF
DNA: TGTGCCAGCAGCCAATGGGGATCGGGACAGGGGGCGCGAGAGACCCAGTACTTC

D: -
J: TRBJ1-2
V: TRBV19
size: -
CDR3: CASNPGQGRYGYTF
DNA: TGTGCCAGTAATCCCGGACAAGGGAGGTATGGCTACACCTTC

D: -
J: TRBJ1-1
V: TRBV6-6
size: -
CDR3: CASSYQGAEAFF
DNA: TGTGCCAGCAGTTACCAAGGGGCTGAAGCTTTCTTT

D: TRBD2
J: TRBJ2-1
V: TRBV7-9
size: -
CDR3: CASSIAGAYNEQFF
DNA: TGTGCCAGCAGCATAGCGGGAGCCTACAATGAGCAGTTCTTC

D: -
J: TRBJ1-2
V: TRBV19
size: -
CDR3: CASSNVGRASNYGYTF
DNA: TGTGCCAGTAGTAATGTGGGCAGGGCCTCTAACTATGGCTACACCTTC

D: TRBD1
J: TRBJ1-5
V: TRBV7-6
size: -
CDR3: CASSLLPGTGNNQPQHF
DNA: TGTGCCAGCAGCTTGCTGCCTGGGACAGGAAACAATCAGCCCCAGCATTTT

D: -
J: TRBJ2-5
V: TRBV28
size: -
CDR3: CASTERETQYF
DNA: TGTGCCAGCACGGAGAGGGAGACCCAGTACTTC

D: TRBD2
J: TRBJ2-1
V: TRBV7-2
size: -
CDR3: CASSLGASGGAYEQFF
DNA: TGTGCCAGCAGCTTAGGCGCTAGCGGGGGGGCTTATGAGCAGTTCTTC

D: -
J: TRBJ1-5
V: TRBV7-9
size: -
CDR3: CASSLGQSNQPQHF
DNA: TGTGCCAGCAGCTTAGGACAGTCCAATCAGCCCCAGCATTTT

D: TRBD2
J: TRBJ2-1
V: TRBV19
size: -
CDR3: CASSNSPGGRGEQFF
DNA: TGTGCCAGTAGTAATTCTCCGGGAGGTAGGGGTGAGCAGTTCTTC

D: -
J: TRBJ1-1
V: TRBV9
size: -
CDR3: CASSEWSGSEAFF
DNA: TGTGCCAGCAGCGAGTGGTCGGGATCTGAAGCTTTCTTT

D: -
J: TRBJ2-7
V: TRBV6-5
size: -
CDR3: CASSSGQTYEQYF
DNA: TGTGCCAGCAGCTCCGGACAGACCTACGAGCAGTACTTC

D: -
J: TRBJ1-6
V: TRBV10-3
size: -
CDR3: CAISGGQRDSPLHF
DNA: TGTGCCATCAGTGGAGGACAGCGAGATTCACCCCTCCACTTT

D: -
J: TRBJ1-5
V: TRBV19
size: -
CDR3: CASNSLDSFNQPQHF
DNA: TGTGCCAGTAATAGTCTTGACTCCTTTAATCAGCCCCAGCATTTT

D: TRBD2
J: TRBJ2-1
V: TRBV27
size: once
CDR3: CASRRGLAGTKQFF
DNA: TGTGCCAGCAGGCGGGGACTAGCGGGGACGAAGCAGTTCTTC

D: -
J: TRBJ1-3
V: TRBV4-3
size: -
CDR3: CASSQAQALGNTIYF
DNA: TGCGCCAGCAGCCAAGCGCAGGCGCTTGGAAACACCATATATTTT

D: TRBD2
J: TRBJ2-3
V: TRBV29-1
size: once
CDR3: CSVEGAGAADTQYF
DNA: TGCAGCGTTGAAGGGGCGGGAGCGGCAGATACGCAGTATTTT

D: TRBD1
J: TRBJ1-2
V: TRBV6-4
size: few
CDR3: CASRQGADYGYTF
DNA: TGTGCCAGCAGACAGGGGGCGGACTATGGCTACACCTTC

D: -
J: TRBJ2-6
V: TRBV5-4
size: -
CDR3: CASSLELPRELSGANVLTF
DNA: TGTGCCAGCAGCTTGGAACTTCCCAGGGAACTATCTGGGGCCAACGTCCTGACTTTC

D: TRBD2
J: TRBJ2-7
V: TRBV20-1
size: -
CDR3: CSASRAEGAGGNEQYF
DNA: TGCAGTGCTAGTAGGGCCGAGGGAGCGGGGGGGAACGAGCAGTACTTC

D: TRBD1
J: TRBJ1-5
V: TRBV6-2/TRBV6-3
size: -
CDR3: CASSIQGDQPQHF
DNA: TGTGCCAGCAGTATTCAGGGGGATCAGCCCCAGCATTTT

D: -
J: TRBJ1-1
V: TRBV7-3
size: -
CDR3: CASSLLGRQTEAFF
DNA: TGTGCCAGCAGCTTATTAGGCAGGCAGACTGAAGCTTTCTTT

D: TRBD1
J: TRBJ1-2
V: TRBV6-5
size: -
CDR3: CASRTSGTGSYGYTF
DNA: TGTGCCAGCAGAACATCCGGGACAGGGAGCTATGGCTACACCTTC

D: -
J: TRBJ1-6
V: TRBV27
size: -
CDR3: CASSLFRGQASYNSPLHF
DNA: TGTGCCAGCAGTTTATTCCGGGGACAAGCCTCCTATAATTCACCCCTCCACTTT

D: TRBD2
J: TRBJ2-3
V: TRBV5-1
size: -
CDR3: CASSLEGLAGGSTDTQYF
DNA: TGCGCCAGCAGCTTGGAGGGACTAGCGGGGGGGAGCACAGATACGCAGTATTTT

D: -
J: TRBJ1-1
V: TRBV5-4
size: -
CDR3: CASSVRPNTEAFF
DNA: TGTGCCAGCAGCGTGCGGCCTAACACTGAAGCTTTCTTT

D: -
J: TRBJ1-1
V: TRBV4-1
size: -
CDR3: CASSRDMNTEAFF
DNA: TGCGCCAGCAGCCGAGACATGAACACTGAAGCTTTCTTT

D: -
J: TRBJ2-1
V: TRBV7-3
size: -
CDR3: CASSRTSGGEQFF
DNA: TGTGCCAGCAGCCGGACTTCCGGGGGTGAGCAGTTCTTC

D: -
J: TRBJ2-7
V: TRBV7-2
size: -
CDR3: CASSLASSASYEQYF
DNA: TGTGCCAGCAGCTTAGCGAGTAGCGCCTCCTACGAGCAGTACTTC

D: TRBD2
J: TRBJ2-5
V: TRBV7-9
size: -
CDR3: CASSLAGLAGGPGETQYF
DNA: TGTGCCAGCAGCTTAGCGGGGCTAGCGGGAGGGCCGGGAGAGACCCAGTACTTC